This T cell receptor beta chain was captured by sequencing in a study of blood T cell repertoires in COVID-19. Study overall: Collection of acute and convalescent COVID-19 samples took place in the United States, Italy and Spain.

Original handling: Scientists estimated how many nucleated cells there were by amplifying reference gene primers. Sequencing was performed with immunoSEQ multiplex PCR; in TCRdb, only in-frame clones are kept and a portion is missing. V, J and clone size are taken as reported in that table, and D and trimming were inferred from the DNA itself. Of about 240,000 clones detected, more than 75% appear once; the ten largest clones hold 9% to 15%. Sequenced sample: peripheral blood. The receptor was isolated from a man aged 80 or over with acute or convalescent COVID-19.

DNA of the CDR3: TGTGCCAGCAGACGACCAGGGGCCGGACTCTATGGCTACACCTTC. Amino acids: CASRRPGAGLYGYTF. The rearrangement uses TRBV7-2 and TRBJ1-2; TRBD1 might be the D (6 bases). The CDR3 covers 15 residues. Trimming took off 6 bases at V and 4 bases at J, with 18 bases between the two ends. Germline CDR1 SGHTA, CDR2 FQGNSA.